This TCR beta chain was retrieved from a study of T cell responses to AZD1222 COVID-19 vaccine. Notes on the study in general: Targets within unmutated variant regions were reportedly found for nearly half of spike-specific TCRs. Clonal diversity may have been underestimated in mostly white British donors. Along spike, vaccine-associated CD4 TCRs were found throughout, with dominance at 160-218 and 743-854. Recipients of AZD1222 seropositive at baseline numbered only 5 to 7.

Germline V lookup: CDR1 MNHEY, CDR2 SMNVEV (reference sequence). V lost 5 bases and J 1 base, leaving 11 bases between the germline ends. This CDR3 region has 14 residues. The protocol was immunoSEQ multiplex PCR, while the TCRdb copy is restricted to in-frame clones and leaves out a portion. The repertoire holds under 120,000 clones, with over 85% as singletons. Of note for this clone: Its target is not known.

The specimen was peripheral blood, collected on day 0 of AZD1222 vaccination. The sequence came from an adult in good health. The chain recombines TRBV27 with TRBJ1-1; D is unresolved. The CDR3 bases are TGTGCCAGCAGTCTCAATGGTTGGAACACTGAAGCTTTCTTT. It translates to CASSLNGWNTEAFF.